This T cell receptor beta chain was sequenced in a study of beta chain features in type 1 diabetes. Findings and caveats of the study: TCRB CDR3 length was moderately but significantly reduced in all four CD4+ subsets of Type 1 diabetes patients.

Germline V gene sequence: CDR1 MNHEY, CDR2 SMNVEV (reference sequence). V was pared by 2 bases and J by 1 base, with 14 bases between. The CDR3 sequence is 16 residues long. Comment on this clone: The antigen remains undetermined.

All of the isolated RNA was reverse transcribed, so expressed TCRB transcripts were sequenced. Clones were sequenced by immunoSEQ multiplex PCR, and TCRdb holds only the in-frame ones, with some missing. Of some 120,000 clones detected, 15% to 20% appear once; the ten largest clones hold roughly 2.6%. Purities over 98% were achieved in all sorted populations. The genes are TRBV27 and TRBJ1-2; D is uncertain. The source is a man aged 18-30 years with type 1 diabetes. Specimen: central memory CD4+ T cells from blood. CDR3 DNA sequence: TGTGCCAGCAGTTTACATTCGGCAGGCGTTAACTATGGCTACACCTTC. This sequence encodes CASSLHSAGVNYGYTF.